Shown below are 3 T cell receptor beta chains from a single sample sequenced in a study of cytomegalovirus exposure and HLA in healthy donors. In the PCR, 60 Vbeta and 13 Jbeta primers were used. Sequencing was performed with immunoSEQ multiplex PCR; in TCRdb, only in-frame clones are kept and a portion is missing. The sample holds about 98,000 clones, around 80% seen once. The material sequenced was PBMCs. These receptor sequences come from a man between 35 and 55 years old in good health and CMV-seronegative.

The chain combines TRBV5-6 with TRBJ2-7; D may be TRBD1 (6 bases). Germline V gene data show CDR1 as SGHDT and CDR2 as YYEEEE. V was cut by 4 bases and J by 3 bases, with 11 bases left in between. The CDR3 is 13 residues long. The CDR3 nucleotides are TGTGCCAGCAGCGGGACAACACACTACGAGCAGTACTTC. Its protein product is CASSGTTHYEQYF. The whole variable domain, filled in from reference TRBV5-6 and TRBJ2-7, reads DAGVTQSPTHLIKTRGQQVTLRCSPKSGHDTVSWYQQALGQGPQFIFQYYEEEERQRGNFPDRFSGHQFPNYSSELNVNALLLGDSALYLCASSGTTHYEQYFGPGTRLTVT.

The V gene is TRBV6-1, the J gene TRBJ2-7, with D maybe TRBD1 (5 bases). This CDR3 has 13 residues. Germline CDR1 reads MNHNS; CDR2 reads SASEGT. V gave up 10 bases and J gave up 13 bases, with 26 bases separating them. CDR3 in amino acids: CATTVRTPGPLYF. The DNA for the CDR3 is TGTGCCACGACGGTAAGGACACCGGGTCCCCTTTACTTC.

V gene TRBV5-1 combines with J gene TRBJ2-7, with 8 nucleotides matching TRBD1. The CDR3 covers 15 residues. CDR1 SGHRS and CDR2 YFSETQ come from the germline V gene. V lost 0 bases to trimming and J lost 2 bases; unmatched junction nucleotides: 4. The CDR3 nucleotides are TGCGCCAGCAGCTTGGATGGACAGGGAACCTACGAGCAGTACTTC. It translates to CASSLDGQGTYEQYF.